The text below deals with one T cell receptor beta chain. This entry comes from a study of blood T cell repertoires in COVID-19. V trimming: 4 bases; J trimming: 4 bases; junction bases outside the gene matches: 8. The CDR3 contains 15 residues. Germline-derived CDR1 and CDR2 are MNHEY and SVGAGI. Assay used: immunoSEQ multiplex PCR; TCRdb lists only in-frame clones, some missing. The sample contains under 400,000 clones, 87% of which appear only once. Sequencing was done on a sample of peripheral blood. This clonotype was obtained from a woman aged 25 to 39 with COVID-19, enrolled during active disease. This chain links TRBV6-5 with TRBJ2-3; 7 bases map to TRBD2. The CDR3 is CASSLWGRVADTQYF. As DNA, the CDR3 is TGTGCCAGCAGTTTATGGGGGAGGGTGGCAGATACGCAGTATTTT.